This T cell receptor beta chain is from a study of blood T cell repertoires in COVID-19. Study-level background: Acute and convalescent COVID-19 specimens originated in the United States, Italy and Spain. The cDNA or gDNA used as material had been derived from T cells, B-cell-depleted T cells, or PBMCs.

Per the germline V gene, CDR1 is SGDLS and CDR2 is YYNGEE. CDR3 length: 15 residues. V was clipped by 4 bases and J by 13 bases; unmatched bases: 9. Under the authors' procedure: Scientists estimated how many nucleated cells there were by amplifying reference gene primers. Sequenced by immunoSEQ multiplex PCR; TCRdb stores in-frame clones only, minus some. V, J and clone size are taken as reported in that table, and D and trimming were inferred from the DNA itself. The sample comprises approximately 70,000 clones, 80% to 90% of which are singletons, and 11% rests with the top ten. The chain couples TRBV9 to TRBJ1-6, with TRBD1 identical over 12 bases. This TCR came from a man between 65 and 79 years old with active or convalescent COVID-19. The sample taken for sequencing was peripheral blood. As DNA, the CDR3 is TGTGCCAGCAGCCTGTCGGGACAGGGGGCGCTTCCCCTCCACTTT. Translation gives CASSLSGQGALPLHF.